This T cell receptor (beta chain) was captured in a study of blood T cell repertoires in COVID-19. Study details: The analysed material was cDNA or gDNA that came from T cells, B-cell-depleted T cells, or PBMCs.

Per the original methods: Amplification from reference gene primers served as the basis for estimated nucleated cell counts. The protocol was immunoSEQ multiplex PCR, while the TCRdb copy is restricted to in-frame clones and leaves out a portion. V, J and clone size reflect that table, while D and trimming were determined from the DNA. The sample consists of 200,000 to 250,000 clones, roughly 80% of them appearing once. Germline values: CDR1 LGHDT, CDR2 YNNKEL (reference sequence). With V trimmed by 0 bases and J by 8 bases, 7 bases remained unmatched. This CDR3 has 15 amino acids. This chain links TRBV3-1 (or the pseudogene TRBV3-2) with TRBJ2-3; 8 bases are shared with TRBD1. Sequenced sample: peripheral blood. The sequence was obtained from a woman aged 60-70 years who had recovered from COVID-19. The CDR3 DNA sequence: TGTGCCAGCAGCCAAGACCGCGACAGGGGTGGTACGCAGTATTTT. This encodes CASSQDRDRGGTQYF.